Described below is a single TCR beta chain sequence and its context. The sample is drawn from a study of T-cell reconstitution after alpha-beta-depleted transplantation in children. V was shortened by 3 bases and J by 2 bases, with 7 bases between the two germline ends. CDR3 size: 13 residues. Germline CDR1 ENHRY, CDR2 SYGVKD. Unique molecular identifiers were used to barcode this TCRbeta library. Via MiXCR, TCRdb re-called the PCR reads, giving one row per CDR3 protein. The profile shows about 870,000 distinct CDR3 sequences, around 15% of them singletons. The sequencing used PBMCs, mostly from graft donor cells, collected 360 days after TCRalphabeta/CD19-depleted stem cell transplant. The sequence came from a male patient younger than 18 who had a stem cell transplant for acute lymphoblastic leukemia, so the T cells may come from the graft donor. The chain is built from TRBV10-3 and TRBJ1-1, with a possible D match to TRBD1 (6 bases). The CDR3 sequence is CAISDRGNTEAFF. The DNA for the CDR3 is TGTGCCATCAGTGACAGGGGAAACACTGAAGCTTTCTTT.